The following is a T cell receptor beta chain sequence with its context. Its antigen is currently unknown. The record originates from a study of T cell responses to AZD1222 COVID-19 vaccine. Study-level results: Repertoire sampling was restricted to post-peak T cell response timepoints.

TCRdb keeps only in-frame clones here, not all; method: immunoSEQ multiplex PCR. The sample yields nearly 110,000 clones, 90% seen once. CDR1 is SGHTA, CDR2 FQGNSA, per germline. The CDR3 totals 16 residues. Between the trimmed V and J ends, which lost 4 bases and 4 bases, there was a span of 17 bases. The V call is TRBV7-2, the J call TRBJ1-5; D is possibly TRBD1 (5 bases). The sample in question was peripheral blood, obtained 28 days after the second AZD1222 dose. This TCR came from an adult who received the AZD1222 COVID-19 vaccine. The CDR3 DNA reads TGTGCCAGCAGCTCTTTGGCCTGGACATCGAATCAGCCCCAGCATTTT. This sequence encodes CASSSLAWTSNQPQHF. Using reference TRBV7-2 and TRBJ1-5 for the parts outside the CDR3, the full variable domain is GAGVSQSPSNKVTEKGKDVELRCDPISGHTALYWYRQSLGQGLEFLIYFQGNSAPDKSGLPSDRFSAERTGGSVSTLTIQRTQQEDSAVYLCASSSLAWTSNQPQHFGDGTRLSIL.